The 16 T cell receptor beta chains listed next were all sequenced from one sample in a study of cytomegalovirus exposure and HLA in healthy donors. The PCR employed 60 Vbeta primers together with 13 Jbeta primers. This table comes from immunoSEQ multiplex PCR, and its TCRdb copy is limited to in-frame clones, with some not included. The sample lists around 130,000 clones, around 80% occurring once. Sequencing was done on a sample of PBMCs. These receptors were obtained from a woman aged 40 to 55 in good health and CMV-seronegative.

The chain couples TRBV7-2 to TRBJ2-7; D call uncertain. Germline V gives CDR1 SGHTA, CDR2 FQGNSA. CDR3 length equals 15 residues. Trimming removed 1 base from V and 2 bases from J, with 12 bases in between. CDR3 sequence (DNA): TGTGCCAGCAGCTTAGAGGCAGACAAAACCTACGAGCAGTACTTC. Its translation is CASSLEADKTYEQYF.

This clone has more than one count but fewer than ten. This rearrangement joins TRBV5-6 to TRBJ1-4; 8 bases map to TRBD1. Germline CDR1 and CDR2: SGHDT and YYEEEE. This CDR3 region has 16 residues. V shed 0 bases and J 6 bases; nucleotides not matched to a gene: 7. CDR3 region: CASSLAQGAWDEKLFF. CDR3 coding DNA: TGTGCCAGCAGCTTGGCCCAGGGGGCTTGGGATGAAAAACTGTTTTTT.

The V call is TRBV4-3, the J call TRBJ1-1; TRBD1 aligns across 7 bases. The CDR3 contains 16 residues. From germline, CDR1 is LGHNA and CDR2 YSLEER. Unmatched junction bases numbered 13, after V lost 0 bases and J lost 9 bases. The DNA for the CDR3 is TGCGCCAGCAGCCAAGATCTTCATAACAGGGGCGGGAAAGCTTTCTTT. It encodes CASSQDLHNRGGKAFF.

The chain is built from TRBV4-1 and TRBJ1-5; TRBD1 aligns across 7 bases. With V trimmed by 1 base and J by 7 bases, 4 bases remained unmatched. Per germline, CDR1 MGHRA and CDR2 YSYEKL. This CDR3 has 14 amino acids. CDR3 residues: CASSQVRGGQPQHF. The CDR3 DNA reads TGCGCCAGCAGCCAAGTGAGAGGGGGCCAGCCCCAGCATTTT.

This chain joins TRBV14 and TRBJ2-7, with 8 bases fitting TRBD1. The CDR3 spans 16 residues. V dropped 0 bases and J dropped 6; count of bases not matched to a gene: 10. Germline assignment: CDR1 SGHDN and CDR2 FVKESK. The CDR3 nucleotides are TGTGCCAGCAGCCAAGACTGGACAGGGACACGGAGCGAGCAGTACTTC. Translating gives CASSQDWTGTRSEQYF.

This clone was seen more than once but under ten times. This rearrangement joins TRBV5-6 to TRBJ1-4; D is ambiguous. CDR1 is SGHDT, CDR2 YYEEEE, per germline. The germline V and J ends were trimmed by 4 bases and 7 bases, with 17 bases remaining between them. This CDR3 spans 15 amino acids. CDR3 sequence (DNA): TGTGCCAGCAGCGAGGGCGGAGTCTTTACTGAAAAACTGTTTTTT. It is translated as CASSEGGVFTEKLFF.

Of note for this clone: The junction differs from germline at one of its ends, possibly a read error. This chain connects TRBV15 to TRBJ2-7, with D possibly being TRBD1 (5 bases). Per the germline V gene, CDR1 is LNHNV and CDR2 is YYDKDF (reference sequence). The CDR3 is made up of 12 amino acids. This CDR3 reads CATSRDFTQGDF. CDR3 DNA sequence: TGTGCCACCAGCAGAGATTTTACCCAGGGCGACTTC.

The V gene is TRBV7-6, the J gene TRBJ1-6, with a weak D call TRBD1 (5 bases). The CDR3 covers 14 residues. V lost 1 base to trimming and J lost 8 bases, with 9 bases between them. Germline CDR1 is SGHVS and CDR2 is FNYEAQ. CDR3 DNA: TGTGCCAGCAGCTTAGGGACACGGGATTCACCCCTCCACTTT. Its protein is CASSLGTRDSPLHF.

The chain carries TRBV7-2 and TRBJ2-7; TRBD2 might be the D (6 bases). Germline-derived CDR1 and CDR2 are SGHTA and FQGNSA. The CDR3 consists of 13 residues. Trimming took 5 bases from V and 3 from J, leaving 11 bases between them. The CDR3 region has the DNA TGTGCCAGCAGCGCGGTGCGGGGCTACGAGCAGTACTTC. Its protein product is CASSAVRGYEQYF.

The J gene is TRBJ2-5, the V gene TRBV6-5; D not resolved. The length of the CDR3 is 16 residues. CDR1 and CDR2 (germline): MNHEY, SVGAGI. Deletions cut 0 bases from V and 5 bases from J, with 16 bases between. Here the CDR3 reads CASSYSSPVVGETQYF. The CDR3 DNA sequence: TGTGCCAGCAGTTACTCGTCCCCCGTAGTTGGTGAGACCCAGTACTTC.

Only a few counts were recorded for this clone. This chain links TRBV7-2 with TRBJ1-2; D possibly corresponds to TRBD1 (6 bases). Germline V gene sequence: CDR1 SGHTA, CDR2 FQGNSA. Trimming left V 5 bases short and J 2 bases short, with 15 bases between. The CDR3 contains 15 residues. In DNA, the CDR3 is TGTGCCAGCAGCGCAAGTCGTCAGGGGAACTATGGCTACACCTTC. Protein product: CASSASRQGNYGYTF.

V is TRBV19 and J is TRBJ2-1; D is unclear. CDR1 is LNHDA, CDR2 SQIVND, per germline (reference sequence). Trimming left V 3 bases short and J 8 bases short, with 11 bases between. This CDR3 region has 13 residues. In nucleotides, the CDR3 is TGTGCCAGTAGTATCGGCAGGATGTATGAGCAGTTCTTC. Translated: CASSIGRMYEQFF.

The chain is built from TRBV7-9 and TRBJ2-1; 8 bases line up with TRBD2. Looked up from germline, CDR1 is SEHNR and CDR2 is FQNEAQ (reference sequence). The CDR3 is made up of 15 amino acids. The V segment lost 6 bases and the J segment 0 bases; nucleotides outside the gene matches: 4. The chain's CDR3 is CASRQSGSSYNEQFF. DNA of the CDR3: TGTGCCAGCAGACAAAGCGGGAGCTCCTACAATGAGCAGTTCTTC.

The rearrangement uses TRBV6-5 and TRBJ1-1; TRBD1 is a possible D gene (5 bases). Deletions cut 8 bases from V and 1 base from J, with 14 bases between. This CDR3 is built from 14 residues. Germline assignment: CDR1 MNHEY and CDR2 SVGAGI. CDR3 amino acids: CASSVRGQNTEAFF. CDR3 coding DNA: TGTGCCAGCTCGGTAAGGGGCCAGAACACTGAAGCTTTCTTT.

The chain couples TRBV19 to TRBJ2-2; tentative D call: TRBD1 (6 bases). The CDR3 totals 17 residues. Germline CDR1 is LNHDA and CDR2 is SQIVND (reference sequence). Trimming stripped 4 bases from V and 2 bases from J, with 17 bases between. Here the CDR3 DNA reads TGTGCCAGTAGTACTACAGGGTACCAACAAAACACCGGGGAGCTGTTTTTT. Amino acid sequence: CASSTTGYQQNTGELFF.

The chain combines TRBV7-3 with TRBJ1-1, with D maybe TRBD1 (5 bases). The CDR3 loop spans 13 amino acids. Germline V gives CDR1 SGHTA, CDR2 FQGTGA. The V end lost 5 bases, the J end lost 4 bases, and 11 bases lay between the germline ends. DNA for the CDR3: TGTGCCAGCAGCGAAGGACATTTCACTGAAGCTTTCTTT. Translating gives CASSEGHFTEAFF.